The clone carrying this T cell receptor beta chain was seen just once. Antigen specificity is unknown. V was pared by 2 bases and J by 0 bases, with 6 bases between. The CDR3 runs to 13 residues. Per the germline V gene, CDR1 is SGHDT and CDR2 is YYEEEE. TCRdb's copy holds only in-frame clones and misses some; the assay was immunoSEQ multiplex PCR. The sample consists of 52,000 or so clones, approximately 89% of them appearing once. This record belongs to a study of cytomegalovirus exposure and HLA in healthy donors. Broader study findings: The tendency of first-cohort TCR clusters to co-occur in the 110 or so validation repertoires emerged from a later analysis.

Sequencing was done on a sample of PBMCs. The receptor's source is a woman aged 18-29 years in good health and CMV-seronegative. This chain joins TRBV5-6 and TRBJ2-7; D is unresolved. CDR3 coding DNA: TGTGCCAGCAGCTTTTACTACTCCTACGAGCAGTACTTC. This codes for CASSFYYSYEQYF.